The next 19 T cell receptor beta chains were all read from a single sample in a study of identical twins. TCRdb redid the calling of the 5' RACE reads with MiXCR, one entry per CDR3 protein. There are roughly 770,000 distinct CDR3 sequences in the sample; 18% occur only once, and roughly 14% lies in the top ten. These same data were also listed under a study on T cells expressing NK-cell markers.

The sequencing sample was made of PBMCs. The receptors stem from a woman in her late teens or twenties in good health.

The V gene is TRBV12-3 or TRBV12-4, the J gene TRBJ2-7; D may be TRBD1 (6 bases). The CDR3 loop spans 15 amino acids. Trimming removed 7 bases from V and 2 bases from J, with 18 bases in between. The CDR3 loop is CASTWPGRGPYEQYF. The CDR3 DNA sequence: TGTGCCAGCACTTGGCCCGGCAGGGGCCCCTACGAGCAGTACTTC.

The chain carries TRBV5-1 and TRBJ2-7, with a tentative D call TRBD2 (5 bases). The V gene lost 4 bases and the J gene lost 4 bases, with 15 bases spanning the gap. The CDR3 contains 14 residues. Per the germline V gene, CDR1 is SGHRS and CDR2 is YFSETQ. The CDR3 DNA is TGCGCCAGCAGCGCGAGCGGAGTGGGGTACGAGCAGTACTTC. Translated, it gives CASSASGVGYEQYF.

This clonotype occurred a few times. This rearrangement joins TRBV6-1 to TRBJ2-5; D possibly corresponds to TRBD1 (5 bases). Germline assignment: CDR1 MNHNS and CDR2 SASEGT. This CDR3 contains 13 residues. V was pared by 6 bases and J by 2 bases, with 10 bases between. The CDR3: CASSWGRQETQYF. The CDR3 bases are TGTGCCAGCAGCTGGGGCAGACAAGAGACCCAGTACTTC.

This chain connects TRBV20-1 to TRBJ2-7; D not certain. The germline V gene encodes CDR1 DFQATT and CDR2 SNEGSKA (reference sequence). The CDR3 consists of 13 residues. Trimming removed 6 bases from V and 5 bases from J, with 17 bases in between. This CDR3 reads CSATFTASHEQYF. CDR3 nucleotides: TGCAGTGCCACGTTCACAGCCAGCCACGAGCAGTACTTC.

The chain is built from TRBV20-1 and TRBJ1-1; a possible D gene is TRBD1 (6 bases). With 3 bases removed from V and 1 base from J, the gap between germline ends came to 18 bases. Per germline, CDR1 DFQATT and CDR2 SNEGSKA (reference sequence). The CDR3 has 16 residues. The CDR3 reads CSASLPSGQKNTEAFF. For the CDR3, the DNA is TGCAGTGCTAGTCTCCCCTCGGGACAAAAGAACACTGAAGCTTTCTTT.

This clonotype was seen more than once but under ten times. The chain has TRBV4-1 and TRBJ1-6, with no clear D. V lost 4 bases to trimming and J lost 5 bases, with 12 bases between them. This CDR3 region has 15 residues. Germline CDR1 is MGHRA and CDR2 is YSYEKL. The CDR3 region is CASSRLIPDNSPLHF. DNA for the CDR3: TGCGCCAGCAGCCGCCTGATCCCAGATAATTCACCCCTCCACTTT.

This clonotype was found a few times. V gene TRBV18 combines with J gene TRBJ1-6; D perhaps matches TRBD1 (5 bases). The length of the CDR3 is 13 residues. V shed 3 bases and J shed 14 bases, with 14 bases lying between them. Germline CDR1 and CDR2: KGHSH and LQKENI. The CDR3 region has the DNA TGTGCCAGCTCACCCTGGGAGGGGTCGGCCCTCCACTTT. Translation: CASSPWEGSALHF.

In its sample, this clonotype was seen a few times. This chain uses TRBV5-1 with TRBJ2-7; 10 nucleotides align to TRBD2. V was clipped by 0 bases and J by 7 bases; unmatched bases: 4. CDR3 length equals 14 residues. The V gene's germline CDR1 is SGHRS and CDR2 YFSETQ. Here the CDR3 reads CASSLGGLAAEQYF. The CDR3 DNA reads as TGCGCCAGCAGCTTGGGAGGACTAGCGGCAGAGCAGTACTTC.

This clonotype was seen a handful of times. The gene calls are TRBV6-1 and TRBJ2-3; weak D call: TRBD1 (7 bases). V was clipped by 5 bases and J by 0 bases, with 12 bases between them. Germline CDR1 is MNHNS and CDR2 is SASEGT. CDR3 length equals 15 residues. In DNA form, the CDR3 reads TGTGCCAGCAGTCAGGGGGGCCCTAGCACAGATACGCAGTATTTT. Translated, it gives CASSQGGPSTDTQYF.

The gene calls are TRBV10-3 and TRBJ2-7, with D unclear. In germline, CDR1 is ENHRY, CDR2 SYGVKD. The CDR3 loop spans 13 amino acids. The V and J ends lost 0 bases and 5 bases respectively, with 8 bases between them. The chain's CDR3 is CAISESPVHEQYF. DNA for the CDR3: TGTGCCATCAGTGAGTCGCCAGTCCACGAGCAGTACTTC.

This clonotype was counted only a few times. This chain uses TRBV6-1 with TRBJ2-5, with TRBD2 identical over 10 bases. Unmatched junction bases numbered 9, after V lost 7 bases and J lost 4 bases. The CDR3 runs to 15 residues. Germline values: CDR1 MNHNS, CDR2 SASEGT. CDR3 in DNA: TGTGCCAGCAAGCGGGAGGGTAGCGGGAGAGAGACCCAGTACTTC. As protein: CASKREGSGRETQYF.

This clonotype has just a few counts. The gene calls are TRBV6-5 and TRBJ2-1; 12 bases map to TRBD2. Germline CDR1 is MNHEY and CDR2 is SVGAGI. V shed 5 bases and J 5 bases; nucleotides not matched to a gene: 1. The length of the CDR3 is 14 residues. For the CDR3, the DNA is TGTGCCAGCAGTACTAGCGGGGGGAACAATGAGCAGTTCTTC. This sequence encodes CASSTSGGNNEQFF.

Only a few counts were recorded for this clonotype. V and J are TRBV10-2 and TRBJ2-2; unclear D gene. The V end lost 2 bases, the J end lost 7 bases, and 8 bases lay between the germline ends. Germline V CDR1 and CDR2: WSHSY, SAAADI. The CDR3 runs 13 residues. Here the CDR3 DNA reads TGCGCCAGCAGTGAGCAGGCTAGCGGGGAGCTGTTTTTT. Residues: CASSEQASGELFF.

The chain combines TRBV27 with TRBJ1-2; no firm D call. Germline V lookup: CDR1 MNHEY, CDR2 SMNVEV (reference sequence). Between the trimmed V and J ends, which lost 5 bases and 0 bases, there was a span of 13 bases. The CDR3 loop spans 15 amino acids. This chain's CDR3 is CASSLAGKPNYGYTF. The CDR3 nucleotides read TGTGCCAGCAGTCTGGCGGGGAAACCTAACTATGGCTACACCTTC.

The chain uses TRBV29-1 and TRBJ1-3; D might be TRBD1 (5 bases). From germline, CDR1 is SQVTM and CDR2 ANQGSEA. The CDR3 consists of 14 residues. With 5 bases removed from V and 0 bases from J, the gap between germline ends came to 11 bases. The CDR3 spells CSVRRGVSGNTIYF. The CDR3 DNA reads TGCAGCGTTCGGAGAGGGGTCTCTGGAAACACCATATATTTT.

This clonotype was seen a few times. V usage is TRBV12-3 or TRBV12-4 and J usage is TRBJ2-3, with unresolved D. V shed 6 bases and J shed 2 bases, with 9 bases lying between them. The CDR3 is 13 amino acids. CDR3 loop: CASSKKTTDTQYF. CDR3 nucleotide sequence: TGTGCCAGCAGCAAAAAAACCACAGATACGCAGTATTTT.

The chain combines TRBV5-5 with TRBJ2-7, with D tentatively TRBD2 (5 bases). V lost 0 bases, J lost 6 bases, and 10 bases lay in between. The CDR3 sequence is 13 residues long. Per germline, CDR1 SGHKS and CDR2 YYEKEE (reference sequence). The CDR3 nucleotides are TGTGCCAGCAGCTTGGTCCCGGGATCCGAGCAGTACTTC. Translated: CASSLVPGSEQYF.

The chain uses TRBV11-2 and TRBJ2-3; D may match TRBD1 or TRBD2 (6 bases each). The germline V and J ends were trimmed by 5 bases and 3 bases, with 18 bases remaining between them. Germline-derived CDR1 and CDR2 are SGHAT and FQNNGV. This CDR3 is 16 amino acids long. Written as DNA, the CDR3 is TGTGCCAGCAGCCCCCTATATGGGGGGCAAACAGATACGCAGTATTTT. This encodes CASSPLYGGQTDTQYF. The full variable domain, in which reference TRBV11-2 and TRBJ2-3 provide the parts outside the CDR3, is EAGVAQSPRYKIIEKRQSVAFWCNPISGHATLYWYQQILGQGPKLLIQFQNNGVVDDSQLPKDRFSAERLKGVDSTLKIQPAKLEDSAVYLCASSPLYGGQTDTQYFGPGTRLTVL.

This clonotype appeared a few times. This sequence joins TRBV5-1 and TRBJ2-3; 10 nucleotides line up with TRBD2. The J segment lost 2 bases and the V segment lost 3 bases, leaving 3 bases of the junction unmatched. CDR3 length: 15 residues. CDR1 and CDR2 (germline): SGHRS, YFSETQ. The CDR3 sequence is CASSSGTSVTDTQYF. The CDR3 DNA is TGCGCCAGCAGCTCCGGGACTAGCGTCACAGATACGCAGTATTTT.